Presented here are 8 T cell receptor beta chains from one specimen sequenced in a study of identical twins (dated by TCRdb to the mid-2010s). Library method: 5' RACE. The data were produced on an Illumina HiSeq 2000. TCRdb cleaned the public reads at Q25 with fastp, built clones with MiXCR and kept in-frame beta chains. CDR3 protein sequences are deduplicated, and each keeps its most common genes and DNA. This sample has about 920,000 distinct CDR3 sequences in its table, and more than 9% of those were observed once. The ten largest account for about 1.5% of the sample. A further study also used this sample, focusing on yellow fever vaccine responses in identical twins.

Sequencing was carried out using PBMCs. These receptors all come from a woman younger than 30 in good health.

The sample holds a few counts of this clonotype. The chain is built from TRBV20-1 and TRBJ1-6, with D uncertain. The length of the CDR3 is 13 residues. V lost 5 bases and J lost 7, with 12 bases in between. The germline V gene encodes CDR1 DFQATT and CDR2 SNEGSKA (reference sequence). The DNA for the CDR3 is TGCAGTGCTCCCACGGCAGGCAATTCACCCCTCCACTTT. Translating gives CSAPTAGNSPLHF.

This clonotype occurred many times. This chain uses TRBV10-2 with TRBJ1-2; possible D gene TRBD1, 6 bases. The CDR3 consists of 14 residues. Trimming cost V 5 bases and J 4 bases, with 14 bases left between them. Germline assignment: CDR1 WSHSY and CDR2 SAAADI. CDR3 nucleotides: TGCGCCAGCAGTTTGGACAGCTTTGGCTATGGCTACACCTTC. As protein: CASSLDSFGYGYTF.

The V gene is TRBV6-2 or TRBV6-3, the J gene TRBJ2-6; D gene uncertain. The CDR3 has 16 residues. The V end lost 6 bases, the J end lost 4 bases, and 16 bases lay between the germline ends. Germline CDR1 and CDR2: MNHEY and SVGEGT. In DNA, the CDR3 is TGTGCCAGCAGCCTCTTTTGGGGTGGCGGGGCCAACGTCCTGACTTTC. This gives the protein CASSLFWGGGANVLTF.

This clonotype came up many times. The V and J genes are TRBV15 and TRBJ2-3; D is uncertain. Trimming removed 3 bases at V and 2 bases at J, with 3 bases between. CDR1 and CDR2 (germline): LNHNV, YYDKDF (reference sequence). The CDR3 has 12 amino acids. The CDR3 DNA is TGTGCCACCAGCAGCTACACAGATACGCAGTATTTT. It yields the protein CATSSYTDTQYF.

There are many counts of this clonotype. V usage is TRBV4-2 and J usage is TRBJ2-5; maybe TRBD2 (5 bases). From germline, CDR1 is LGHNA and CDR2 YNFKEQ. Deletions cut 1 base from V and 5 bases from J, with 5 bases between. The CDR3 contains 12 residues. The CDR3 nucleotides read TGTGCCAGCAGCCAAGCGGGGGAGACCCAGTACTTC. It encodes CASSQAGETQYF.

This clonotype occurred a few times. V usage is TRBV15 and J usage is TRBJ1-2; 9 bases are shared with TRBD1. Germline-derived CDR1 and CDR2 are LNHNV and YYDKDF (reference sequence). The CDR3 has 15 residues. The V gene end was trimmed by 0 bases and the J gene end by 10 bases; junction bases not matched to a gene: 9. CDR3 amino acids: CATSREGTGLSDYTF. The CDR3 DNA is TGTGCCACCAGCAGAGAAGGGACAGGGCTTAGCGACTACACCTTC.

This chain joins TRBV15 and TRBJ2-3; D may match TRBD1 or TRBD2 (5 bases each). The CDR3 is 14 residues long. Germline V gene data show CDR1 as LNHNV and CDR2 as YYDKDF (reference sequence). V gave up 1 base and J gave up 4 bases, with 9 bases separating them. The CDR3: CATSRVQGADTQYF. Written as DNA, the CDR3 is TGTGCCACCAGCAGAGTTCAGGGAGCAGATACGCAGTATTTT. Using reference TRBV15 and TRBJ2-3 for the parts outside the CDR3, the full variable domain is DAMVIQNPRYQVTQFGKPVTLSCSQTLNHNVMYWYQQKSSQAPKLLFHYYDKDFNNEADTPDNFQSRRPNTSFCFLDIRSPGLGDTAMYLCATSRVQGADTQYFGPGTRLTVL.

This chain uses TRBV6-5 with TRBJ2-1; D is tentatively TRBD1 or TRBD2 (6 bases each). Germline V gene lookup returns CDR1 MNHEY and CDR2 SVGAGI. The CDR3 covers 14 residues. Trimming cost V 3 bases and J 9 bases, with 15 bases left between them. Here the CDR3 DNA reads TGTGCCAGCAGTTATGGCGGAGGGGGAATTGAGCAGTTCTTC. Translating gives CASSYGGGGIEQFF.